The next 7 T cell receptor beta chains were all read from a single sample in a study of blood T cell repertoires in COVID-19. The data were produced by immunoSEQ multiplex PCR, yet TCRdb's version contains in-frame clones alone and is incomplete. The sample lists tens of thousands of clones, roughly 80% occurring once. Sequenced material: peripheral blood. The source is a woman aged 80 or over with active or convalescent COVID-19.

This clone occurred once. V and J are TRBV10-3 and TRBJ1-2; D is ambiguous. In germline, CDR1 is ENHRY, CDR2 SYGVKD. V lost 5 bases to trimming and J lost 8 bases, with 15 bases between them. This CDR3 spans 13 amino acids. The CDR3 sequence: CAISTGNGEGYTF. The CDR3 DNA reads TGTGCCATCAGTACCGGCAACGGGGAGGGCTACACCTTC.

The chain joins TRBV6-6 to TRBJ2-3, with 9 positions matching TRBD1. The germline V gene has CDR1 MNHNY and CDR2 SVGAGI (reference sequence). V lost 4 bases to trimming and J lost 5 bases; unmatched junction nucleotides: 4. This CDR3 has 14 residues. For the CDR3, the DNA is TGTGCCAGCAGTTCGGGACAGGGAGGAGATACGCAGTATTTT. It specifies CASSSGQGGDTQYF.

This clone was observed a few times. The J gene is TRBJ2-7, the V gene TRBV6-2 or TRBV6-3; 7 nucleotides match TRBD2. CDR1 and CDR2 (germline): MNHEY, SVGEGT. The CDR3 extends over 15 amino acids. The V and J ends lost 6 bases and 6 bases, in that order; junction bases with no gene match: 14. CDR3 coding DNA: TGTGCCAGCAGCCCCGGCGTAGCGGGTAAACGCGAGCAGTACTTC. Its protein is CASSPGVAGKREQYF.

This chain links TRBV20-1 with TRBJ2-3, with D possibly TRBD1 on 5 matching bases. Per the germline V gene, CDR1 is DFQATT and CDR2 is SNEGSKA (reference sequence). Trimming left V 6 bases short and J 3 bases short, with 7 bases between. This CDR3 contains 11 residues. CDR3: CSAGATDTQYF. CDR3 coding DNA: TGCAGTGCAGGGGCTACAGATACGCAGTATTTT.

This chain connects TRBV7-9 to TRBJ1-3; weak D call: TRBD1 (6 bases). From germline, CDR1 is SEHNR and CDR2 FQNEAQ (reference sequence). V dropped 8 bases and J dropped 0 bases, with 20 bases sitting between them. The CDR3 runs 17 residues. CDR3 sequence (DNA): TGTGCCAGCGGTCTGGGCCAGGGGATAGGCTCTGGAAACACCATATATTTT. Translating it yields CASGLGQGIGSGNTIYF.

This clone was detected a few times. This chain connects TRBV4-2 to TRBJ2-5, with 9 bases identical to TRBD2. The CDR3 runs to 20 residues. V was clipped by 3 bases and J by 3 bases; unmatched bases: 20. Germline loops: CDR1 LGHNA, CDR2 YNFKEQ. As DNA, the CDR3 is TGTGCCAGCAGCCATCAACCCCCTCTAGCGGGGCCAACCCCGGAAGAGACCCAGTACTTC. Translated: CASSHQPPLAGPTPEETQYF.

This clone appeared a few times. The chain employs TRBV5-1 and TRBJ2-3; TRBD1 might be the D (5 bases). This CDR3 spans 17 amino acids. Trimming took off 0 bases at V and 2 bases at J, with 16 bases between the two ends. The germline CDR1 and CDR2 sequences are SGHRS and YFSETQ. CDR3 residues: CASSLGDSVHYTDTQYF. CDR3 nucleotide sequence: TGCGCCAGCAGCTTGGGAGACAGCGTCCATTACACAGATACGCAGTATTTT.